These T cell receptor beta chains were read from a single sample in a study of graft-versus-host responses after intestinal transplantation. Antigen specificity for these receptors is unknown. The assay was immunoSEQ multiplex PCR, and TCRdb's table has in-frame clones only and misses some. The table records about 120,000 clones, over 80% of them present only once. The source material was unstimulated CD4+ T cells sorted from spleen or lymph node cells, sampled before intestinal transplant. These receptors all come from a human donor who received an intestinal transplant. CDR3s include the opening cysteine and the closing phenylalanine or tryptophan. The D gene is left open where the match is weak.

d_call	v_call	j_call	cdr3_nt	cdr3_aa
-	TRBV7-9	TRBJ1-5	TGTGCCAGCAGCTTACGGGGCCCCAATCAGCCCCAGCATTTT	CASSLRGPNQPQHF
-	TRBV9	TRBJ1-3	TGTGCCAGCAGCGTAGATACTGGCGGAAACACCATATATTTT	CASSVDTGGNTIYF
-	TRBV18	TRBJ1-2	TGTGCCAGCTCACCGGGAGTCTATGGCTACACCTTC	CASSPGVYGYTF
-	TRBV4-1	TRBJ1-4	TGCGCCAGCAGCCAACCTGGAAGGAGGGAAAAACTGTTTTTT	CASSQPGRREKLFF
-	TRBV28	TRBJ2-3	TGTGCCAGCACTAGCACAGATACGCAGTATTTT	CASTSTDTQYF
TRBD1	TRBV11-2	TRBJ2-7	TGTGCCAGCAGCCCGGGACAGGCAACCTACGAGCAGTACTTC	CASSPGQATYEQYF
-	TRBV10-3	TRBJ2-1	TGTGCCATCAGCCGGGACGGCTTCAATGAGCAGTTCTTC	CAISRDGFNEQFF
-	TRBV6-5	TRBJ2-3	TGTGCCAGCGGCCCTTTGGGCGGCACAGATACGCAGTATTTT	CASGPLGGTDTQYF
-	TRBV5-4	TRBJ1-5	TGTGCCAGCAGCTTCGGATCTAATCAGCCCCAGCATTTT	CASSFGSNQPQHF
-	TRBV18	TRBJ1-1	TGTGCCAGCTCACCACTCAAACAGGCTGATACCTTGAACACTGAAGCTTTCTTT	CASSPLKQADTLNTEAFF
TRBD1	TRBV28	TRBJ2-7	TGTGCCAGCAGTTCGGCAGGGGGCAGCTACGAGCAGTACTTC	CASSSAGGSYEQYF
-	TRBV9	TRBJ2-1	TGTGCCAGCAGCGTAAGGAGCGGCAATGAGCAGTTCTTC	CASSVRSGNEQFF
-	TRBV28	TRBJ2-7	TGTGCCAGCAGTCAGTCAGGGGAAGGCGAGCAGTACTTC	CASSQSGEGEQYF
-	TRBV14	TRBJ2-7	TGTGCCAGCAGCCAAGATCGGGTTCGGGGGCCCCACCGAGACGAGCAGTACTTC	CASSQDRVRGPHRDEQYF
TRBD2	TRBV6-5	TRBJ2-5	TGTGCCAGCAGTTACTCTAGCGGGATGTACCAAGAGACCCAGTACTTC	CASSYSSGMYQETQYF
-	TRBV5-1	TRBJ2-7	TGCGCCAGCAGGACTAGTACCTACGAGCAGTACTTC	CASRTSTYEQYF
-	TRBV7-2	TRBJ2-3	TGTGCCAGCAGCTGGGTACCAGATACGCAGTATTTT	CASSWVPDTQYF
-	TRBV19	TRBJ2-2	TGTGCCAGTAGGGTCTACGCGAGCACCGGGGAGCTGTTTTTT	CASRVYASTGELFF
-	TRBV18	TRBJ1-1	TGTGCCAGCTCACCGGCGGGCCAGGACACTGAAGCTTTCTTT	CASSPAGQDTEAFF
-	TRBV9	TRBJ2-1	TGTGCCAGCAGCGTAGGGACCTATATTAAAGGGAATGAGCAGTTCTTC	CASSVGTYIKGNEQFF
-	TRBV2	TRBJ2-1	TGTGCCAGCAGCTCCCAATCTACAGCGTATCCCTACAATGAGCAGTTCTTC	CASSSQSTAYPYNEQFF
TRBD1	TRBV13	TRBJ2-7	TGTGCCAGCAGCTTCGTAGGGACAGGAGCCTACGAGCAGTACTTC	CASSFVGTGAYEQYF
-	TRBV6-5	TRBJ2-1	TGTGCCAGCAGTTACTTAGGAGCAAGGACCTCCGATGAGCAGTTCTTC	CASSYLGARTSDEQFF
TRBD1	TRBV6-1	TRBJ1-1	TGTGCCAGCAGCCCAGGGGGTTGGAACACTGAAGCTTTCTTT	CASSPGGWNTEAFF
TRBD2	TRBV6-6	TRBJ2-7	TGTGCCAGCAGTTGGGGACTAGCGGGAACCTACGAGCAGTACTTC	CASSWGLAGTYEQYF
-	TRBV2	TRBJ1-3	TGTGCCAGCAGTTACATACTCTCTGGAAACACCATATATTTT	CASSYILSGNTIYF
-	TRBV10-2	TRBJ2-5	TGCGCCAGCAGCGGGAGCCAGACCCAGTACTTC	CASSGSQTQYF
TRBD2	TRBV30	TRBJ2-2	TGTGCCTGGAGAGGGGGGACGGGAGGGGTCGGGGAGCTGTTTTTT	CAWRGGTGGVGELFF
-	TRBV11-2	TRBJ2-1	TGTGCCAGCAGCTTATCCCCCGGGCAGGTCGATGAGCAGTTCTTC	CASSLSPGQVDEQFF
TRBD2	TRBV9	TRBJ2-3	TGTGCCAGCAGCGTAGTTCTAGCGGGAGTGGGAGATACGCAGTATTTT	CASSVVLAGVGDTQYF